These 15 T cell receptor beta chains were sequenced from one sample in a study of cytomegalovirus exposure and HLA in healthy donors. The protocol was immunoSEQ multiplex PCR, while the TCRdb copy is restricted to in-frame clones and leaves out a portion. The table records around 150,000 clones, around 81% of them present only once. Source material: PBMCs. The receptors stem from a man aged 30-40 years in good health and CMV-seropositive.

This sequence joins TRBV25-1 and TRBJ2-1; no clear D gene. This CDR3 has 12 amino acids. The V and J ends lost 4 bases and 5 bases respectively, with 6 bases between them. CDR1 and CDR2 from the germline V gene are MGHDK and SYGVNS. CDR3 protein: CASSGANNEQFF. CDR3 bases: TGTGCCAGCAGTGGGGCCAACAATGAGCAGTTCTTC.

The chain links TRBV30 to TRBJ1-1, with 9 bases identical to TRBD1. The CDR3 is 14 residues long. Germline V gives CDR1 GTSNPN, CDR2 SVGIG (reference sequence). V lost 0 bases to trimming and J lost 5 bases; unmatched junction nucleotides: 4. CDR3 sequence (DNA): TGTGCCTGGAGTGTGGGGACAGGGAGGACTGAAGCTTTCTTT. It encodes CAWSVGTGRTEAFF.

The V call is TRBV5-1, the J call TRBJ2-2; D not certain. The CDR3 has 15 amino acids. Germline values: CDR1 SGHRS, CDR2 YFSETQ. Deletions cut 0 bases from V and 0 bases from J, with 6 bases between. Here the CDR3 reads CASSLARTNTGELFF. For the CDR3, the DNA is TGCGCCAGCAGCTTGGCCAGAACGAACACCGGGGAGCTGTTTTTT.

The V call is TRBV19, the J call TRBJ1-1, with no clear D. Germline CDR1 is LNHDA and CDR2 is SQIVND (reference sequence). The CDR3 runs to 12 residues. V shed 5 bases and J shed 5 bases, with 9 bases lying between them. CDR3 sequence reads: CASSASITEAFF. In nucleotides, the CDR3 is TGTGCCAGTAGTGCGTCTATAACTGAAGCTTTCTTT.

The chain has TRBV6-6 and TRBJ2-1; the match to TRBD2 covers 13 bases. Germline CDR1 reads MNHNY; CDR2 reads SVGAGI (reference sequence). The CDR3 totals 16 residues. Trimming cost V 5 bases and J 4 bases; bases outside gene matches: 5. The CDR3 region is CASSLRTSGGYNEQFF. CDR3 sequence (DNA): TGTGCCAGCAGTCTTAGGACTAGCGGGGGATACAATGAGCAGTTCTTC.

The chain links TRBV19 to TRBJ1-2, with TRBD1 identical over 8 bases. This CDR3 contains 14 residues. Trimming cost V 3 bases and J 2 bases; bases outside gene matches: 2. Germline V lookup: CDR1 LNHDA, CDR2 SQIVND (reference sequence). CDR3 bases: TGTGCCAGTAGTATCGGGACAGGCAACTATGGCTACACCTTC. It encodes CASSIGTGNYGYTF. The full variable domain, rest sourced from reference TRBV19 and TRBJ1-2, is DGGITQSPKYLFRKEGQNVTLSCEQNLNHDAMYWYRQDPGQGLRLIYYSQIVNDFQKGDIAEGYSVSREKKESFPLTVTSAQKNPTAFYLCASSIGTGNYGYTFGSGTRLTVV.

The V gene is TRBV6-1, the J gene TRBJ2-7; 8 positions match TRBD1. V gave up 8 bases and J gave up 3 bases; unmatched junction bases: 6. Germline V gene sequence: CDR1 MNHNS, CDR2 SASEGT. The CDR3 extends over 13 amino acids. The CDR3, as DNA: TGTGCCAGCCGGGACAGGCTCCTCTACGAGCAGTACTTC. Protein sequence: CASRDRLLYEQYF.

The rearrangement uses TRBV4-2 and TRBJ1-3; perhaps TRBD1 as D (5 bases). This CDR3 is built from 15 residues. Germline lookup yields CDR1 LGHNA and CDR2 YNFKEQ. Trimming cost V 1 base and J 0 bases, with 7 bases left between them. For the CDR3, the DNA is TGTGCCAGCAGCCAAGGACAGTTCTCTGGAAACACCATATATTTT. Its translation: CASSQGQFSGNTIYF.

The genes are TRBV6-5 and TRBJ2-1, with 8 bases lining up with TRBD2. The CDR3 contains 16 residues. V shed 2 bases and J 1 base; nucleotides not matched to a gene: 4. Germline V gene lookup returns CDR1 MNHEY and CDR2 SVGAGI. DNA for the CDR3: TGTGCCAGCAGTTACGTAGCGGGGCTGTCCTACAATGAGCAGTTCTTC. This sequence encodes CASSYVAGLSYNEQFF.

The gene calls are TRBV7-3 and TRBJ2-1, with a tentative D call TRBD1 (5 bases). The V end lost 6 bases, the J end lost 5 bases, and 14 bases lay between the germline ends. Germline V lookup: CDR1 SGHTA, CDR2 FQGTGA. The CDR3 spans 14 residues. The CDR3 reads CASRLALGDNEQFF. The CDR3 nucleotides are TGTGCCAGCAGGCTTGCTCTAGGGGACAATGAGCAGTTCTTC.

This sequence joins TRBV7-3 and TRBJ2-5; D might be TRBD2 (5 bases). The CDR3 extends over 15 amino acids. Per germline, CDR1 SGHTA and CDR2 FQGTGA. Trimming shortened V by 2 bases and J by 5 bases, and 15 bases separated the two germline ends. The CDR3 loop is CASSLAGGEDETQYF. CDR3 in DNA: TGTGCCAGCAGCTTAGCCGGAGGAGAAGACGAGACCCAGTACTTC.

The chain has TRBV10-3 and TRBJ2-5, with 10 bases that match TRBD1. The junction had 5 bases not matched to a gene; V was cut back by 11 bases and J by 2 bases. Germline V gene data show CDR1 as ENHRY and CDR2 as SYGVKD. CDR3 length: 13 amino acids. The CDR3 sequence is CAADRGWQETQYF. The CDR3, as DNA: TGTGCCGCGGACAGGGGGTGGCAAGAGACCCAGTACTTC.

V usage is TRBV13 and J usage is TRBJ1-6, with 9 bases matching TRBD1. This CDR3 spans 15 amino acids. Germline CDR1 is PRHDT and CDR2 is FYEKMQ (reference sequence). Trimming removed 6 bases from V and 9 bases from J; junction bases left unmatched: 9. CDR3 nucleotides: TGTGCCAGCAGTGATGGGGGACAGGGTCTTTCACCCCTCCACTTT. This sequence encodes CASSDGGQGLSPLHF.

This clone was recorded only once. J is TRBJ1-2 and V is TRBV19; 10 bases are shared with TRBD1. J was trimmed by 6 bases and V by 10 bases; bases with no gene match: 11. Germline V gene data show CDR1 as LNHDA and CDR2 as SQIVND (reference sequence). There are 14 residues in the CDR3. CDR3 in DNA: TGTGCCACCGAGACAGGGGGCGTGTTCAATGGCTACACCTTC. Amino acid sequence: CATETGGVFNGYTF.

This CDR3 is CASSDRDRGFYEQYF. For the CDR3, the DNA is TGTGCCAGCAGCGACCGGGACAGGGGCTTTTACGAGCAGTACTTC. This chain connects TRBV11-2 to TRBJ2-7, with TRBD1 matching over 10 bases. Trimming took 5 bases from V and 4 from J; bases not matched to a gene: 8. Per the germline V gene, CDR1 is SGHAT and CDR2 is FQNNGV. The CDR3 consists of 15 residues.